The rows below give T cell receptor beta chains drawn from one sample of a study of molecular identifiers for immune sequencing clone quantification. TCRdb processed the PCR reads anew with MiXCR; each CDR3 protein has one entry. The profile shows 400,000 to 600,000 distinct CDR3 sequences, about 26% of them singletons. Sequenced input: naive CD8+ T cells from blood, with Jurkat cell RNA spiked in. These receptors all stem from a human donor in good health. Some libraries in this study had Jurkat cell RNA spiked in. The CDR3 runs from the conserved cysteine through the conserved F or W. Each record gives: D gene, clone size, V gene, J gene, CDR3 DNA, CDR3 protein. A D gene is named only where the DNA matches it firmly. The listing skips clone size in some rows; elsewhere it reads once, few, many or a size class.

>TRBD2|many|TRBV29-1|TRBJ2-7
TGCAGCGTTGCCCGGAGAGGGAGGGAATACGAGCAGTACTTC
CSVARRGREYEQYF
>TRBD1|few|TRBV29-1|TRBJ2-7
TGCAGCGTAACAGGGGGTGTCTACGAGCAGTACTTC
CSVTGGVYEQYF
>TRBD2|NA|TRBV2|TRBJ2-7
TGTGCCACCATTACGGGGACTACCTACGAGCAGTACTTC
CATITGTTYEQYF
>TRBD1|many|TRBV29-1|TRBJ1-4
TGCAGCGCAACCAGGACAGGGATTAATGAAAAACTGTTTTTT
CSATRTGINEKLFF
>NA|few|TRBV7-9|TRBJ1-1
TGTGCCAGCAGCTTAGAAACGTCGGCAGGGTTAGCCAACACTGAAGCTTTCTTT
CASSLETSAGLANTEAFF
>NA|NA|TRBV27|TRBJ1-2
TGTGCCAGCAGCACACTCCTCCCCTCAGGGGCGTCAGATGGCTACACCTTC
CASSTLLPSGASDGYTF
>NA|many|TRBV29-1|TRBJ2-5
TGCAGCGTTGAAGAGCCAGGGGGAGGGGCGGAGACCCAGTACTTC
CSVEEPGGGAETQYF
>NA|NA|TRBV12-3/TRBV12-4|TRBJ1-2
TGTGCCAGCAGTTTCATAGAGAAGTATGGCTACACCTTC
CASSFIEKYGYTF
>NA|NA|TRBV19|TRBJ2-7
TGTGCCAGTAGTACCGGAGGGACCGGCTACGAGCAGTACTTC
CASSTGGTGYEQYF
>NA|many|TRBV28|TRBJ1-1
TGTGCCAGCAGTTTAAGACAGTCAGAGACTGAAGCTTTCTTT
CASSLRQSETEAFF
>TRBD1|NA|TRBV27|TRBJ2-5
TGTGCCAGCAGACCCTTGGACAGGGGCGAGTACCAAGAGACCCAGTACTTC
CASRPLDRGEYQETQYF
>NA|many|TRBV29-1|TRBJ2-2
TGCAGCGCCGGGCAGGCGGGACTGGCCGGGGAGCTGTTTTTT
CSAGQAGLAGELFF
>TRBD2|NA|TRBV4-1|TRBJ2-7
TGCGCCAGCAGCCAAGATTGGCCGGGACTAGGTTACGAGCAGTACTTC
CASSQDWPGLGYEQYF
>TRBD2|many|TRBV5-6|TRBJ2-3
TGTGCCAGCAGCTTGCGTCCTAGCGGGGCCGTAGTTACGCAGTATTTT
CASSLRPSGAVVTQYF
>TRBD1|many|TRBV12-3/TRBV12-4|TRBJ2-4
TGTGCCAGCAGTCCGCCGACAGGGGCTAAAAACATTCAGTACTTC
CASSPPTGAKNIQYF
>NA|NA|TRBV30|TRBJ1-4
TGTGCCTACAGGAACCAAAACAATGAAAAACTGTTTTTT
CAYRNQNNEKLFF
>NA|many|TRBV6-1|TRBJ1-5
TGTGCCAGCAGTGAAATTGGGGGCAGGAGCAATCAGCCCCAGCATTTT
CASSEIGGRSNQPQHF
>NA|NA|TRBV4-3|TRBJ1-5
TGCGCCAGCAGCCAAGATTGGACGGGGAAAAATCAGCCCCAGCATTTT
CASSQDWTGKNQPQHF
>TRBD1|few|TRBV19|TRBJ1-5
TGTGCCAGTAGTATCAACGGAGACAGGGGAAGTCAGCCCCAGCATTTT
CASSINGDRGSQPQHF
>NA|few|TRBV9|TRBJ1-2
TGTGCCAGCAGCGGAACCCAACCAGGCATTAACTATGGCTACACCTTC
CASSGTQPGINYGYTF
>NA|many|TRBV30|TRBJ2-3
TGTGCCTGGAAGGGGGACCCCTCCACAGATACGCAGTATTTT
CAWKGDPSTDTQYF
>NA|many|TRBV5-5|TRBJ2-5
TGTGCCAGCAGCTTCCGGACGGCCGAAGGCCAGTACTTC
CASSFRTAEGQYF
>NA|NA|TRBV28|TRBJ1-1
TGTGCCAGCAGTTTACCCGGAGGCTCTAAAGCTTTCTTT
CASSLPGGSKAFF
>NA|NA|TRBV5-1|TRBJ1-1
TGCGCCAGCAGCTTGGAAACAGACTACACTGAAGCTTTCTTT
CASSLETDYTEAFF
>TRBD2|NA|TRBV7-6|TRBJ2-1
TGTGCCAGCAGCATTAGCGGGGTATTCGATGAGCAGTTCTTC
CASSISGVFDEQFF
>NA|NA|TRBV20-1|TRBJ2-2
TGCAGTGTTGAGGCTTCGAACACCGGGGAGCTGTTTTTT
CSVEASNTGELFF
>TRBD2|few|TRBV12-3/TRBV12-4|TRBJ2-5
TGTGCCAGCAGTCCACTAGCGGGGCGGTTCGCTGAGACCCAGTACTTC
CASSPLAGRFAETQYF
>TRBD2|few|TRBV12-3/TRBV12-4|TRBJ2-1
TGTGCCAGCAGTTTAGCGGGGGGGTCGTATGAGCAGTTCTTC
CASSLAGGSYEQFF
>NA|many|TRBV6-6|TRBJ2-7
TGTGCCAGCAGTTTCACCCCGGGACCTTTATACGAGCAGTACTTC
CASSFTPGPLYEQYF
>NA|few|TRBV12-3/TRBV12-4|TRBJ2-5
TGTGCCAGCACCCCAAGCGCCCTCCAAGAGACCCAGTACTTC
CASTPSALQETQYF
>NA|NA|TRBV7-9|TRBJ1-6
TGTACCAGCAGCTCGGACCAGGATGGGTCACCCCTCCACTTT
CTSSSDQDGSPLHF
>TRBD1|many|TRBV2|TRBJ2-3
TGTGCCAGCAGTGAAGCCGGACAGGGGGAGGATACGCAGTATTTT
CASSEAGQGEDTQYF
>NA|many|TRBV9|TRBJ2-7
TGTGCCAGCAGCGTAGAGGACATCGCCTACGAGCAGTACTTC
CASSVEDIAYEQYF
>NA|many|TRBV12-3/TRBV12-4|TRBJ1-5
TGTGCCAGCAGTTTAGACAGGGGCAATCAGCCCCAGCATTTT
CASSLDRGNQPQHF
>NA|few|TRBV19|TRBJ2-7
TGTGCCAGTAGTATAGATCACGGGGTCTTCGAGCAGTACTTC
CASSIDHGVFEQYF
>NA|NA|TRBV6-5|TRBJ1-6
TGTGCCAGCAGTTACTTAAACCGGACGGGCTATAATTCACCCCTCCACTTT
CASSYLNRTGYNSPLHF
>NA|NA|TRBV5-1|TRBJ1-5
TGCGCCAGCAGCCCCAGGTCACCTGTCGAGCCCCGGCGTTTT
CASSPRSPVEPRRF
>TRBD1|NA|TRBV5-3|TRBJ2-2
TGTGCCAGCAGCCTCATTCCCCAGGGGGCGAACACCGGGGAGCTGGTTTTT
CASSLIPQGANTGELVF
>NA|NA|TRBV7-6|TRBJ2-3
TGTGCCAGCAGCGAGACAGGACCTAGCACAGATACGCAGTATTTT
CASSETGPSTDTQYF
>NA|few|TRBV18|TRBJ2-7
TGTGCCAGCTCACCTGCGGGGCAGGGGGGCAACGAGCAGTACTTC
CASSPAGQGGNEQYF
>NA|NA|TRBV5-4|TRBJ2-5
TGTGCCAGCAGCCTTAACAGGCAACAAGAGACCCAGTACTTC
CASSLNRQQETQYF
>NA|NA|TRBV12-3/TRBV12-4|TRBJ1-2
TGTGCCAGCAGTTTACGGCCCAGTCCCAACGCCTACTATGGCTACACCTTC
CASSLRPSPNAYYGYTF
>NA|NA|TRBV30|TRBJ1-1
TGTGCCTGGAGTTCCCCGTCGGAGGCCCGGAACACTGAAGCTTTCTTT
CAWSSPSEARNTEAFF
>NA|NA|TRBV5-1|TRBJ2-7
TGCGCCAGCAGCTTGGTGCCCGGAAGGAGATCCTACGAGCAGTACTTC
CASSLVPGRRSYEQYF
>TRBD1|many|TRBV19|TRBJ1-1
TGTGCCACTTTTACAGGGGGGAACACTGAAGCTTTCTTT
CATFTGGNTEAFF